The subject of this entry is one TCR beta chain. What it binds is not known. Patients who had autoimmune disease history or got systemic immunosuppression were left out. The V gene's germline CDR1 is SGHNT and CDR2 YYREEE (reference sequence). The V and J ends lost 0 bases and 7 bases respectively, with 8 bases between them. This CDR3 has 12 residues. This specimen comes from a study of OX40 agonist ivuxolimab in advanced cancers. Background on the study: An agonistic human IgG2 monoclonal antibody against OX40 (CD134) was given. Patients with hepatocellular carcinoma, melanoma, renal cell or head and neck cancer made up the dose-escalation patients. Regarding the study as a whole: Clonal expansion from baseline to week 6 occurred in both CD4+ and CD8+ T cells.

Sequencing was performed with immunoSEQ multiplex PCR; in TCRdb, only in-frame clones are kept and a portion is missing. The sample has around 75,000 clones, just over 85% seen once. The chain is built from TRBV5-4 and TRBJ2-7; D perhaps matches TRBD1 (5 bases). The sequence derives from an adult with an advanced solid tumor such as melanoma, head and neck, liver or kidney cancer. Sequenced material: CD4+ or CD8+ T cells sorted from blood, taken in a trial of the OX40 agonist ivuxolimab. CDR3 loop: CASSLAGWEQYF. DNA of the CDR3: TGTGCCAGCAGCTTGGCAGGGTGGGAGCAGTACTTC. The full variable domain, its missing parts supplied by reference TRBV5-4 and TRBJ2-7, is ETGVTQSPTHLIKTRGQQVTLRCSSQSGHNTVSWYQQALGQGPQFIFQYYREEENGRGNFPPRFSGLQFPNYSSELNVNALELDDSALYLCASSLAGWEQYFGPGTRLTVT.